These T cell receptor beta chains were read from a single sample in a study of T cells after yellow fever vaccination. TCRdb recomputed calls from the 5' RACE reads with MiXCR, one row per CDR3 protein. The data show around 300,000 distinct CDR3 sequences, 4.1% seen once. Sequencing was performed on PBMCs, taken 5 days after the yellow fever booster vaccination. The receptor set was obtained from a man in his late teens or twenties who received the YFV17D yellow fever vaccine. The CDR3 runs from the conserved cysteine through the conserved F or W. D genes are given only for firm matches. The size entry is marked missing in some rows and otherwise reads once, few, many or a size class.

d_call j_call clone_size v_call cdr3_nt cdr3_aa
TRBD2 TRBJ2-7 few TRBV4-3 TGCGCCAGCAGCGGAGGGACTAGCGGGGGGTACGAGCAGTACTTC CASSGGTSGGYEQYF
NA TRBJ1-6 many TRBV4-1 TGCGCCAGCAGCCAAGAAGGTGTGGGAACTTCACCCCTCCACTTT CASSQEGVGTSPLHF
NA TRBJ2-1 many TRBV4-1 TGCGCCAGCAGCCCCAGTCAGGGGAGGGGACGCAATGAGCAGTTCTTC CASSPSQGRGRNEQFF
TRBD2 TRBJ2-1 NA TRBV6-5 TGTGCCAGCAGAAGGGATACGGGGAGCGGGGGCTTTAACGAGCAGTTCTTC CASRRDTGSGGFNEQFF
NA TRBJ1-1 few TRBV25-1 TGTGCCAGCAGTGAATCGCACAGGGTGGATGCTGAAGCTTTCTTT CASSESHRVDAEAFF
NA TRBJ1-1 many TRBV12-3/TRBV12-4 TGTGCCAGCGGAAACACGGTCGGCACTGAAGCTTTCTTT CASGNTVGTEAFF
NA TRBJ1-3 NA TRBV4-1 TGCGCCAGCAGCCAAGGCCCCAGGGAACAGGCTGGAAACACCATATATTTT CASSQGPREQAGNTIYF
NA TRBJ1-1 many TRBV12-3/TRBV12-4 TGTGCCAGCAGCTTAGCTGGGCAGGGCAACACTGAAGCTTTCTTT CASSLAGQGNTEAFF
NA TRBJ1-2 NA TRBV6-2/TRBV6-3 TGTGCCAGCAGTTCCATCGCTATATACGGCTACACCTTC CASSSIAIYGYTF
NA TRBJ2-5 NA TRBV4-3 TGCGCCAGCAGCCAAACTCCGGGACCAGCTCCAGGGGAGACCCAGTACTTC CASSQTPGPAPGETQYF
TRBD1 TRBJ1-4 NA TRBV4-2 TGTGCCAGCAGCCGCGGGGACAGGGGGGCTGAAAAACTGTTTTTT CASSRGDRGAEKLFF
NA TRBJ2-4 NA TRBV7-6 TGTGCCAGCAGCTCCCGAGGCATTCAGTACTTC CASSSRGIQYF
TRBD1 TRBJ1-2 NA TRBV6-5 TGTGCCAGCAGTACCACAGGGGTTCTCTCTATGGGCTACACCTTC CASSTTGVLSMGYTF
NA TRBJ2-4 NA TRBV6-5 TGTGCCAGCGTGGTAGAAGCCAAAAACATTCAGTACTTC CASVVEAKNIQYF
NA TRBJ1-1 few TRBV7-2 TGTGCCAGCAGCCCCCCTCGGGAGAACACTGAAGCTTTCTTT CASSPPRENTEAFF
NA TRBJ2-3 few TRBV11-2 TGTGCCAGCAGCTTAGGGGCGGGGACCCGTAGCACAGATACGCAGTATTTT CASSLGAGTRSTDTQYF
NA TRBJ2-2 NA TRBV12-3/TRBV12-4 TGTGCCAGCAGTTCCGCGGCGAACACCGGGGAGCTGTTTTTT CASSSAANTGELFF
NA TRBJ2-6 few TRBV5-1 TGCGCCAGCAGCCCCCCCCCCAGGGACACCTTTAGCTCTGGGGCCAACGTCCTGACTTTC CASSPPPRDTFSSGANVLTF
NA TRBJ2-2 NA TRBV5-6 TGTGCCAGCAGCTTTGTTTCCGCCGGGGAGCTGTTTTTT CASSFVSAGELFF
NA TRBJ2-5 few TRBV12-3/TRBV12-4 TGTGCCAGTGGGGTGGGCGGAGAGGCGGAGACCCAGTACTTC CASGVGGEAETQYF